This T cell receptor (beta chain) was identified during a study of cytomegalovirus exposure and HLA in healthy donors. Germline assignment: CDR1 SEHNR and CDR2 FQNEAQ (reference sequence). Trimming took 5 bases from V and 4 from J; bases not matched to a gene: 5. This CDR3 comprises 14 residues. PCR was performed using 60 Vbeta and 13 Jbeta primers. Assay: immunoSEQ multiplex PCR; the TCRdb copy retains only in-frame clones and omits some. Among about 270,000 clones listed, roughly 90% were seen once. The sequence was obtained from a man in his forties or fifties in good health and CMV-seropositive. Material for sequencing was PBMCs. V usage is TRBV7-9 and J usage is TRBJ1-5; 7 bases map to TRBD1. The CDR3 DNA reads TGTGCCAGCAGCCGGGACAGCTTAAATCAGCCCCAGCATTTT. Encoded protein: CASSRDSLNQPQHF.